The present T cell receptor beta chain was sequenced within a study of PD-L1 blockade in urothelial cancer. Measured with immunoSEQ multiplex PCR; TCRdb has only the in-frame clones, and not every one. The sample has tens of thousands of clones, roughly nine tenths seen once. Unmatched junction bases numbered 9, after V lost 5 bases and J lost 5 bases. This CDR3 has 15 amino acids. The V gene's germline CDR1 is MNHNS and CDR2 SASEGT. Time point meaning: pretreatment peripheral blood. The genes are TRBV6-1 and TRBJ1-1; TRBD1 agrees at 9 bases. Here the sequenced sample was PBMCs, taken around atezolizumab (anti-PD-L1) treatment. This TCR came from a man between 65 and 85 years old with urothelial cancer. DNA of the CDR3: TGTGCCAGCAGTCCCCGGGACAGGGAGGCAACTGAAGCTTTCTTT. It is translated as CASSPRDREATEAFF.